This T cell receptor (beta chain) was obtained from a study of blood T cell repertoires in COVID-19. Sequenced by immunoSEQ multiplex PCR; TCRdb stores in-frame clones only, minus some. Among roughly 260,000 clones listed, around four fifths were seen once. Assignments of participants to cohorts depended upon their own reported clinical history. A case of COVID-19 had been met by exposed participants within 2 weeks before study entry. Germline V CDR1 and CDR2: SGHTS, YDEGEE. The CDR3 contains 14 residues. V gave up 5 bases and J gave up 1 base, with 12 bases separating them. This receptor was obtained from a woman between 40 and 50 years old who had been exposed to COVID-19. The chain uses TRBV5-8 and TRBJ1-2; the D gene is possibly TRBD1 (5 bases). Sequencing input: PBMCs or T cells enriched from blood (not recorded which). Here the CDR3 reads CASSETENNYGYTF. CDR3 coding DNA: TGTGCCAGCAGTGAGACAGAGAATAACTATGGCTACACCTTC.